This T cell receptor (beta chain) was recorded in a study of shared clonotypes between healthy human individuals. For the study at large: The study drew on a couple of women and a few men aged 18 to 49 as donors. The study, taken as a whole, reports: Estimated richness was generally greater in naive than memory subsets.

Details on this clone: Its antigen is not identified.

The data were produced by immunoSEQ multiplex PCR, yet TCRdb's version contains in-frame clones alone and is incomplete. The repertoire holds 2 million to 2.5 million clones, with 95% as singletons. The CDR3 covers 16 residues. The receptor's source is a man younger than 35 in good health. The sequenced material came from naive CD4+ T cells sorted from blood. Subset: CD45RA+ positively selected. The rearrangement links TRBV1 to TRBJ1-2. TRBV1 is reported as a pseudogene. CDR3 in amino acids: CTSRWISLCETYGYTF. DNA of the CDR3: TGCACCAGCAGGTGGATAAGTTTGTGCGAAACCTATGGCTACACCTTC.